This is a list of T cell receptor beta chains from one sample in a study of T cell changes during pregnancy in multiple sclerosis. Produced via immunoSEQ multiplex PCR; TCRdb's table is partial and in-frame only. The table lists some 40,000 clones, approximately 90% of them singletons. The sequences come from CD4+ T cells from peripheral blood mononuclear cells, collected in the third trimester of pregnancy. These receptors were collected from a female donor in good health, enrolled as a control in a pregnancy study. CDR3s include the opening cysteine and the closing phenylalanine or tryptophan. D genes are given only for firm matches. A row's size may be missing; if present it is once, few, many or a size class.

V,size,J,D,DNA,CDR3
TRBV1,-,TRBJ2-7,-,TGCACCAGCAGCCAAGAGATTAGCGGGGGCCAATTCTACGAGCAGTACTTC,CTSSQEISGGQFYEQYF
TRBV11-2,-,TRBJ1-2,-,TGTGCCAGCAGCTTAGATCAGGGATCCTATGGCTACACCTTC,CASSLDQGSYGYTF
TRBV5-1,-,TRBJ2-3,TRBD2,TGCGCCAGCAGCTTGGGAGCTACTAGCGGTAGCACAGATACGCAGTATTTT,CASSLGATSGSTDTQYF
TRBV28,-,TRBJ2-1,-,TGTGCCAGCAGTTACCAGCGGGTAAGGGAGCAGTTCTTC,CASSYQRVREQFF
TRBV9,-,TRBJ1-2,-,TGTGCCAGCAGCCCGACAGGCTTAGTTGGCTACACCTTC,CASSPTGLVGYTF
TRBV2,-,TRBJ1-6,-,TGTGCCAGCAGTGATAGTTCACCCCTCCACTTT,CASSDSSPLHF
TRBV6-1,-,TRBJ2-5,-,TGTGCCAGCAGTGACCCCCTGGCGGAAGAGACCCAGTACTTC,CASSDPLAEETQYF
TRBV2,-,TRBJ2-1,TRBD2,TGTGCCAGCAGTGGACTAGCGGTTAATAATGAGCAGTTCTTC,CASSGLAVNNEQFF
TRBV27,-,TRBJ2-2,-,TGTGCCAGCAGTTTAATCGGGTACACCGGGGAGCTGTTTTTT,CASSLIGYTGELFF
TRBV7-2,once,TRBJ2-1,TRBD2,TGTGCCAGCAGGTTTAGCGGGGCCACCTACAATGAGCAGTTCTTC,CASRFSGATYNEQFF
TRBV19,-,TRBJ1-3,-,TGTGCCAGTAGTGTACAGGGAGGAAACACCATATATTTT,CASSVQGGNTIYF
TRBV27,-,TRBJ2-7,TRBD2,TGTGCCAGCAGCCGCAGCGGGAGTCCCTTGCAGCAGTACTTC,CASSRSGSPLQQYF
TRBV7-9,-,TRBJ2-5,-,TGTGCCAGCAGCTTATGGGGCAGAAATCCCCAAGAGACCCAGTACTTC,CASSLWGRNPQETQYF
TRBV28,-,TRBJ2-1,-,TGTGCCAGCAGGAGAAACAATGAGCAGTTCTTC,CASRRNNEQFF
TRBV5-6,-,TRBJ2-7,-,TGTGCCAGCAGCTTCCAGGGATCCCACGAGCAGTACTTC,CASSFQGSHEQYF
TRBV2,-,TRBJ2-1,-,TGTGCCAGCAGTGAACAGGGGCCCCCCCACAATGAGCAGTTCTTC,CASSEQGPPHNEQFF
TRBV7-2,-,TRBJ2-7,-,TGTGCCAGCAGCATTCATAAACAGGGTCTCGAGCAGTACTTC,CASSIHKQGLEQYF
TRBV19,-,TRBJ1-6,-,TGTGCCAGTAGTATTGGGAGCTCCTATAATTCACCCCTCCACTTT,CASSIGSSYNSPLHF
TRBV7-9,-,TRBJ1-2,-,TGTGCCAGCAGCTTAGAGGGGGTGGCTAACTATGGCTACACCTTC,CASSLEGVANYGYTF
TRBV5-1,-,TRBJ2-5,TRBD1,TGCGCCAGCAGCTCGGGACAGATGGAGACCCAGTACTTC,CASSSGQMETQYF
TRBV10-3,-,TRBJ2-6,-,TGTGCCATCAGTGACTCGGACAGTTTCTCTGGGGCCAACGTCCTGACTTTC,CAISDSDSFSGANVLTF
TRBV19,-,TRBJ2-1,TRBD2,TGTGCCAGTAGTATAGGCGGGAGAAGTGGGAATGAGCAGTTCTTC,CASSIGGRSGNEQFF
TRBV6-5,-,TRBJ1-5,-,TGTGCCAGCAGTCACAGGAATCAGCCCCAGCATTTT,CASSHRNQPQHF
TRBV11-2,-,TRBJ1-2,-,TGTGCCAGCAGCTTAGAGGCGACAGTCTATGGCTACACCTTC,CASSLEATVYGYTF
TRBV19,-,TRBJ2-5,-,TGTGCCAGTAGTTCCCAGGGGGGCCAAGAGACCCAGTACTTC,CASSSQGGQETQYF
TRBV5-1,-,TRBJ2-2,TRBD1,TGCGCCAGCAGCTCCCATCAACAGGGGCCCGGGGAGCTGTTTTTT,CASSSHQQGPGELFF
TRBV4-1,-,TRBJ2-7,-,TGCGCCAGCAGCCAATCTCCTCGGACAGTACCATCCTACGAGCAGTACTTC,CASSQSPRTVPSYEQYF
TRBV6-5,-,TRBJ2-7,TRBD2,TGTGCCAGCAGTGTATCTAGCGGAGCCTACGAGCAGTACTTC,CASSVSSGAYEQYF
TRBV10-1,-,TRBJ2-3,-,TGCGCCAGCAGTATGGGGCATGTCACAGATACGCAGTATTTT,CASSMGHVTDTQYF
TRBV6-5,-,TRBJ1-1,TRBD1,TGTGCCAGCAGTTTCCGACAGGGGATGAACACTGAAGCTTTCTTT,CASSFRQGMNTEAFF
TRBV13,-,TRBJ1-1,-,TGTGCCAGCAGCTTAGGACAACGGGGAACTGAAGCTTTCTTT,CASSLGQRGTEAFF
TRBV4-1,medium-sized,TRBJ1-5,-,TGCGCCAGCAGCCAAGGGGGGGGGTCAGAGCCCCAGCATTTT,CASSQGGGSEPQHF
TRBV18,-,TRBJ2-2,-,TGTGCCAGCTCACCACGGCCAAACACCGGGGAGCTGTTTTTT,CASSPRPNTGELFF
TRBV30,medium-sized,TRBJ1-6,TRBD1,TGTGCCTGGAGTTGGGGACAGGGTAATTCACCCCTCCACTTT,CAWSWGQGNSPLHF
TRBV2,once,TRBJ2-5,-,TGTGCCAGCAGTGCCGAGGGTTTGGAGACCCAGTACTTC,CASSAEGLETQYF
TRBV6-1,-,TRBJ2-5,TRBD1,TGTGCCAGCAGGGGGGACAGAGAGACCCAGTACTTC,CASRGDRETQYF